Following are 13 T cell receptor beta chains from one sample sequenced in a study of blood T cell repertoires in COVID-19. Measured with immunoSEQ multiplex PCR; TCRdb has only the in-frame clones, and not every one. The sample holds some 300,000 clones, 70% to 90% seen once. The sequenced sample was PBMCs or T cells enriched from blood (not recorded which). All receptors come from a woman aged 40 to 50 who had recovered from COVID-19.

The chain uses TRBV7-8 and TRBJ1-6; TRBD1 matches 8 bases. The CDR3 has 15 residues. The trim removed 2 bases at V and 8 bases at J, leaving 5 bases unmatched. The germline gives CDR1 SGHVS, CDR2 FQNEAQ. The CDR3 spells CASSLRQGQDSPLHF. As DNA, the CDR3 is TGTGCCAGCAGCTTAAGACAGGGACAGGATTCACCCCTCCACTTT.

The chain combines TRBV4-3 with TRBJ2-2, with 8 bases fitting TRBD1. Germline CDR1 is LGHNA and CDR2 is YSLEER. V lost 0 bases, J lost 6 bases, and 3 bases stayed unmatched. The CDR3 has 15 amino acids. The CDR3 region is CASSQDKQGAGELFF. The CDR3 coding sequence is TGCGCCAGCAGCCAAGATAAACAGGGGGCCGGGGAGCTGTTTTTT.

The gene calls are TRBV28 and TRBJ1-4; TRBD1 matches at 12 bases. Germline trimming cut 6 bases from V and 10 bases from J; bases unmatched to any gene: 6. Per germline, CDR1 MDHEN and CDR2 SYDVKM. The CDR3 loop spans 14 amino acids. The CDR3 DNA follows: TGTGCCAGCAGAGTCCCGGGACAGGGGGCAAAACTGTTTTTT. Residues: CASRVPGQGAKLFF.

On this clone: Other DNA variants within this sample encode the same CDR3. CDR3 residues: CASSFRGSYNEQFF. The CDR3 coding sequence is TGTGCCAGCAGTTTCCGGGGCTCCTACAATGAGCAGTTCTTC. V gene TRBV28 combines with J gene TRBJ2-1; TRBD2 is a possible D gene (5 bases). The CDR3 spans 14 residues. Germline V gene sequence: CDR1 MDHEN, CDR2 SYDVKM. Deletions cut 3 bases from V and 0 bases from J, with 6 bases between. Filled out from reference TRBV28 and TRBJ2-1, the complete variable domain reads DVKVTQSSRYLVKRTGEKVFLECVQDMDHENMFWYRQDPGLGLRLIYFSYDVKMKEKGDIPEGYSVSREKKERFSLILESASTNQTSMYLCASSFRGSYNEQFFGPGTRLTVL.

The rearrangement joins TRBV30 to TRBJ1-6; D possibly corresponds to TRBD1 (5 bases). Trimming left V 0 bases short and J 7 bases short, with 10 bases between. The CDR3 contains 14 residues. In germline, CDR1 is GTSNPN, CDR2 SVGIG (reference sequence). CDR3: CAWSVQGYNSPLHF. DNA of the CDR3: TGTGCCTGGAGTGTCCAGGGTTACAATTCACCCCTCCACTTT.

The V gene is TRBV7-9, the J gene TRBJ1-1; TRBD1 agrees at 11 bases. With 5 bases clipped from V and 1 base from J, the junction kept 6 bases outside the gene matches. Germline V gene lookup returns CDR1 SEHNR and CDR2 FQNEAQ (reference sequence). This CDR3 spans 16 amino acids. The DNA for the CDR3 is TGTGCCAGCAGCCCAGGGACAGGGGGGCGGAACACTGAAGCTTTCTTT. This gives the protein CASSPGTGGRNTEAFF.

This CDR3 is CASSPGGQGTYEQYF. The CDR3 bases are TGTGCCAGCTCACCAGGGGGACAGGGGACCTACGAGCAGTACTTC. The chain is built from TRBV18 and TRBJ2-7; TRBD1 aligns across 10 bases. CDR3 length equals 15 residues. Germline CDR1 reads KGHSH; CDR2 reads LQKENI. J lost 2 bases, V lost 2 bases, and 3 bases had no gene match.

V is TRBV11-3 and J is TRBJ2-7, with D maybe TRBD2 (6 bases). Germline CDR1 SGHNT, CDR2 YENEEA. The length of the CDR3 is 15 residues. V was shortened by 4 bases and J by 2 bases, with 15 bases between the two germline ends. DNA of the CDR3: TGTGCCAGCAGCTCCCTGGGGGGAGGACCCTACGAGCAGTACTTC. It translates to CASSSLGGGPYEQYF.

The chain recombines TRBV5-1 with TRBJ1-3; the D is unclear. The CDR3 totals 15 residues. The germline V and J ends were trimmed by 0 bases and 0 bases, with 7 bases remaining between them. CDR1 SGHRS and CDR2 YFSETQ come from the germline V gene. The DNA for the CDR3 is TGCGCCAGCAGCTTGGAAGCAGGCTCTGGAAACACCATATATTTT. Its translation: CASSLEAGSGNTIYF.

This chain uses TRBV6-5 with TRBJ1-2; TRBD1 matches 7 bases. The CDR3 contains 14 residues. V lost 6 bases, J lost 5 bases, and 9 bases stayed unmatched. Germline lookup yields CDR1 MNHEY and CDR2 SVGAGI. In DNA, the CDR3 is TGTGCCAGCAGACGGACAGGAGCGGGTTATGGCTACACCTTC. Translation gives CASRRTGAGYGYTF.

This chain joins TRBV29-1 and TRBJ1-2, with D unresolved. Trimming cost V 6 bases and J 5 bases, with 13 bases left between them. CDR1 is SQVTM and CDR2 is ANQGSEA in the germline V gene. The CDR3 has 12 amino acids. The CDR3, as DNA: TGCAGCGTCTTGGTGGCCCCGTATGGCTACACCTTC. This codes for CSVLVAPYGYTF.

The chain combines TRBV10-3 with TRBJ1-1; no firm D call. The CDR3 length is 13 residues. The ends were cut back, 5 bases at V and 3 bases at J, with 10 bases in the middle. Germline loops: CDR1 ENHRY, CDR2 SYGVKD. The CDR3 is CAISLSSDTEAFF. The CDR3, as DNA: TGTGCCATCAGTTTGTCATCGGACACTGAAGCTTTCTTT.

The CDR3 region has the DNA TGTGCCACCGGACAGGGGGGCTACGAGCAGTACTTC. This sequence encodes CATGQGGYEQYF. The chain has TRBV11-2 and TRBJ2-7; 10 nucleotides match TRBD1. Germline lookup yields CDR1 SGHAT and CDR2 FQNNGV. This CDR3 has 12 residues. With 10 bases clipped from V and 3 bases from J, the junction kept 3 bases outside the gene matches.